The 22 T cell receptor beta chains in this list originate from one sample, sequenced in a study of T cell responses to AZD1222 COVID-19 vaccine. The data were produced by immunoSEQ multiplex PCR, yet TCRdb's version contains in-frame clones alone and is incomplete. The table records 100,000 or so clones, 88% of them present only once. The sequences come from peripheral blood, collected on day 0 of AZD1222 vaccination. Every receptor here comes from an adult in good health.

The CDR3 DNA sequence: TGTGCCAGTAGCCCTACCGGGGAGATACTCTATGGCTACACCTTC. This encodes CASSPTGEILYGYTF. The chain is built from TRBV19 and TRBJ1-2; D not resolved. CDR1 LNHDA and CDR2 SQIVND come from the germline V gene (reference sequence). Deletions cut 6 bases from V and 4 bases from J, with 18 bases between. The CDR3 is 15 amino acids.

This clone was counted once. The V gene is TRBV2, the J gene TRBJ1-3, with a tentative D call TRBD1 (6 bases). V was trimmed by 8 bases and J by 0 bases, leaving 11 bases between them. The CDR3 runs to 14 residues. Germline lookup yields CDR1 SNHLY and CDR2 FYNNEI. CDR3 sequence (DNA): TGTGCCAGCGACAGGAGCCTCTCTGGAAACACCATATATTTT. Protein product: CASDRSLSGNTIYF.

CDR3 in amino acids: CASGEGSNTEAFF. CDR3 bases: TGTGCCAGCGGAGAGGGCAGTAACACTGAAGCTTTCTTT. The V and J genes are TRBV6-5 and TRBJ1-1; D unresolved. The CDR3 loop spans 13 amino acids. The germline V gene has CDR1 MNHEY and CDR2 SVGAGI. V was cut by 8 bases and J by 2 bases, with 12 bases left in between.

V usage is TRBV3-1 (or the pseudogene TRBV3-2) and J usage is TRBJ2-7; TRBD1 is a possible D gene (6 bases). CDR1 is LGHDT, CDR2 YNNKEL, per germline (reference sequence). Between the trimmed V and J ends, which lost 3 bases and 7 bases, there was a span of 10 bases. The CDR3 sequence is 12 residues long. The CDR3 DNA reads as TGTGCCAGCAGCCACCAAAGGGGGGAGCAGTACTTC. Its protein product is CASSHQRGEQYF.

The CDR3 nucleotides read TGTGCCAGCAGTTACAGTAGGAACACTGAAGCTTTCTTT. Protein sequence: CASSYSRNTEAFF. This chain connects TRBV6-5 to TRBJ1-1; unclear D gene. There are 13 residues in the CDR3. The germline V gene encodes CDR1 MNHEY and CDR2 SVGAGI. V lost 2 bases to trimming and J lost 1 base, with 5 bases between them.

This sequence joins TRBV4-2 and TRBJ1-5; TRBD1 matches 10 bases. Per the germline V gene, CDR1 is LGHNA and CDR2 is YNFKEQ. With V trimmed by 3 bases and J by 5 bases, 4 bases remained unmatched. The CDR3 covers 15 residues. The CDR3 sequence: CASSQEGTGDQPQHF. As DNA, the CDR3 is TGTGCCAGCAGCCAGGAAGGGACAGGGGATCAGCCCCAGCATTTT.

The gene calls are TRBV4-1 and TRBJ2-3; D is undetermined. V lost 2 bases and J 4 bases, leaving 4 bases between the germline ends. The CDR3 covers 12 residues. In germline, CDR1 is MGHRA, CDR2 YSYEKL. Here the CDR3 DNA reads TGCGCCAGCAGCCAAACCGCAGATACGCAGTATTTT. Its protein is CASSQTADTQYF.

This chain connects TRBV2 to TRBJ2-1, with TRBD2 matching over 9 bases. V shed 8 bases, J shed 7 bases, and the junction held 6 bases outside the gene matches. The CDR3 sequence is 13 residues long. Germline V gene sequence: CDR1 SNHLY, CDR2 FYNNEI. This CDR3 is CASASGELNEQFF. CDR3 DNA: TGTGCCAGCGCTAGCGGGGAGCTGAATGAGCAGTTCTTC.

The rearrangement joins TRBV4-1 to TRBJ1-2, with D tentatively TRBD1 (6 bases). This CDR3 comprises 15 residues. CDR1 is MGHRA and CDR2 is YSYEKL in the germline V gene. V lost 2 bases and J 8 bases, leaving 18 bases between the germline ends. The CDR3 spells CASSQLQGILTGYTF. The CDR3 region has the DNA TGCGCCAGCAGCCAACTACAGGGAATTCTGACGGGCTACACCTTC.

The chain joins TRBV7-5 to TRBJ1-6. TRBV7-5 corresponds to a pseudogene. The CDR3 covers 15 residues. The CDR3 region is CARSLAPETPSPLHF. In nucleotides, the CDR3 is TGTGCCAGAAGCTTAGCGCCCGAAACCCCCTCACCCCTCCACTTT.

The sample holds a few counts of this clone. V and J are TRBV12-5 and TRBJ2-7; TRBD2 is a possible D gene (6 bases). V dropped 5 bases and J dropped 9 bases, with 17 bases sitting between them. The CDR3 totals 13 residues. Germline V gives CDR1 LGHNT, CDR2 FRNRAP. CDR3 nucleotide sequence: TGTGCTAGTGGTCCCTCGGGAGTACCTGTGCAGTACTTC. It specifies CASGPSGVPVQYF.

The chain recombines TRBV28 with TRBJ2-2; TRBD1 agrees at 7 bases. With V trimmed by 6 bases and J by 6 bases, 4 bases remained unmatched. CDR3 size: 13 residues. CDR1 and CDR2 (germline): MDHEN, SYDVKM. This chain's CDR3 is CASRGGLAGELFF. In nucleotides, the CDR3 is TGTGCCAGCAGAGGGGGCCTCGCCGGGGAGCTGTTTTTT.

The rearrangement uses TRBV28 and TRBJ2-7; D is unclear. In germline, CDR1 is MDHEN, CDR2 SYDVKM. The CDR3 has 11 residues. The V gene lost 2 bases and the J gene lost 4 bases, with 3 bases spanning the gap. CDR3 nucleotide sequence: TGTGCCAGCAGTTTAGGTTACGAGCAGTACTTC. This encodes CASSLGYEQYF.

This chain joins TRBV11-2 and TRBJ1-2; 9 bases agree with TRBD1. V trimming: 5 bases; J trimming: 2 bases; junction bases outside the gene matches: 6. This CDR3 has 15 amino acids. Germline CDR1 and CDR2: SGHAT and FQNNGV. CDR3 loop: CASSQDRGGNYGYTF. The CDR3 DNA sequence: TGTGCCAGCAGCCAGGACAGGGGTGGGAACTATGGCTACACCTTC.

CDR3 bases: TGTGCCAGCAGACGGGGTTCCTATGGCTACACCTTC. It encodes CASRRGSYGYTF. The chain uses TRBV12-3 or TRBV12-4 and TRBJ1-2, with unresolved D. The CDR3 contains 12 residues. V lost 6 bases and J lost 4, with 9 bases in between.

Here the CDR3 DNA reads TGTGCCAGCTCACAAGACAGGCTAGCCAAAAACATTCAGTACTTC. This codes for CASSQDRLAKNIQYF. The chain recombines TRBV18 with TRBJ2-4; a weak D match, TRBD1 (6 bases). Per germline, CDR1 KGHSH and CDR2 LQKENI. The germline V and J ends were trimmed by 4 bases and 0 bases, with 10 bases remaining between them. The CDR3 length is 15 residues.

The genes are TRBV7-2 and TRBJ2-5; 8 bases align to TRBD2. Germline-derived CDR1 and CDR2 are SGHTA and FQGNSA. After removal of 2 bases from V and 7 bases from J, the junction contained 12 bases not matched to a gene. The CDR3 totals 16 residues. The CDR3 DNA reads TGTGCCAGCAGCTTAATCGCGGGGGGCTCCCGGGGGACCCAGTACTTC. Its translation is CASSLIAGGSRGTQYF.

The chain carries TRBV4-3 and TRBJ2-3; TRBD2 matches 15 bases. Germline V CDR1 and CDR2: LGHNA, YSLEER. Trimming took 0 bases from V and 5 from J; bases not matched to a gene: 0. The CDR3 is made up of 16 amino acids. In nucleotides, the CDR3 is TGCGCCAGCAGCCAAGAGGGACTAGCGGGGGGAGATACGCAGTATTTT. It is translated as CASSQEGLAGGDTQYF.

The V gene is TRBV2, the J gene TRBJ1-4; tentative D call: TRBD1 (5 bases). V was pared by 7 bases and J by 8 bases, with 14 bases between. The CDR3 extends over 13 amino acids. The germline gives CDR1 SNHLY, CDR2 FYNNEI. CDR3 sequence: CASTGREGEKLFF. CDR3 nucleotide sequence: TGTGCCAGCACCGGCAGGGAGGGGGAAAAACTGTTTTTT.

J is TRBJ2-6 and V is TRBV27; D unresolved. CDR1 MNHEY and CDR2 SMNVEV come from the germline V gene (reference sequence). V was trimmed by 5 bases and J by 2 bases, leaving 7 bases between them. The CDR3 is 14 residues long. Written as DNA, the CDR3 is TGTGCCAGCAGTCCTAGAGCTGGGGCCAACGTCCTGACTTTC. It specifies CASSPRAGANVLTF.

This clone has only one observation. This chain connects TRBV29-1 to TRBJ2-2, with 10 bases fitting TRBD2. The germline gives CDR1 SQVTM, CDR2 ANQGSEA. The CDR3 has 14 amino acids. The trim removed 4 bases at V and 6 bases at J, leaving 5 bases unmatched. This chain's CDR3 is CSVVAGTSAGELFF. Here the CDR3 DNA reads TGCAGCGTTGTTGCCGGGACTAGCGCCGGGGAGCTGTTTTTT.

The count of this clone is one. V gene TRBV7-8 combines with J gene TRBJ2-2; no firm D call. Trimming cost V 1 base and J 7 bases, with 19 bases left between them. The CDR3 contains 17 residues. From germline, CDR1 is SGHVS and CDR2 FQNEAQ. CDR3 coding DNA: TGTGCCAGCAGCTTAGTATTGGGTGTGGCACCGGGCGGGGAGCTGTTTTTT. It is translated as CASSLVLGVAPGGELFF.